Listed here are 23 T cell receptor beta chains from one sample, sequenced in a study of PD-L1 blockade in urothelial cancer. Clones were read by immunoSEQ multiplex PCR, and TCRdb kept only the in-frame ones, dropping some. The data show tens of thousands of clones, 84% seen once. Regarding time point: pretreatment peripheral blood. Material: PBMCs, obtained around atezolizumab (anti-PD-L1) treatment. Receptors originate from a man in his 60s with urothelial cancer.

This chain links TRBV4-1 with TRBJ2-1, with 9 bases identical to TRBD2. Per the germline V gene, CDR1 is MGHRA and CDR2 is YSYEKL. There are 18 residues in the CDR3. Trimming cost V 0 bases and J 7 bases; bases outside gene matches: 13. CDR3 sequence (DNA): TGCGCCAGCAGCCAAGAATCGGCTAGCGGGACCTCTTGGAATGAGCAGTTCTTC. Residues: CASSQESASGTSWNEQFF.

The gene calls are TRBV19 and TRBJ2-7; 7 nucleotides agree with TRBD1. The CDR3 covers 13 residues. Trimming at V came to 4 bases and at J to 3 bases, leaving 3 bases not matched to a gene. Looked up from germline, CDR1 is LNHDA and CDR2 is SQIVND (reference sequence). The CDR3 nucleotides read TGTGCCAGTAGTACGGGACAGAGCTACGAGCAGTACTTC. Its translation is CASSTGQSYEQYF. Complete variable domain (other parts from reference TRBV19 and TRBJ2-7): DGGITQSPKYLFRKEGQNVTLSCEQNLNHDAMYWYRQDPGQGLRLIYYSQIVNDFQKGDIAEGYSVSREKKESFPLTVTSAQKNPTAFYLCASSTGQSYEQYFGPGTRLTVT.

The chain recombines TRBV5-6 with TRBJ1-1, with D uncertain. The CDR3 contains 12 residues. Trimming pared 4 bases from V and 1 base from J, leaving 5 bases between. Per germline, CDR1 SGHDT and CDR2 YYEEEE. CDR3: CASSPGNTEAFF. The CDR3, as DNA: TGTGCCAGCAGCCCCGGGAACACTGAAGCTTTCTTT.

The rearrangement uses TRBV5-6 and TRBJ2-1; the match to TRBD1 covers 7 bases. V lost 7 bases, J lost 4 bases, and 8 bases stayed unmatched. The CDR3 loop spans 14 amino acids. Germline V lookup: CDR1 SGHDT, CDR2 YYEEEE. The CDR3 DNA is TGTGCCAGCTGCCTGGACAGGAGATACAATGAGCAGTTCTTC. The encoded protein is CASCLDRRYNEQFF.

The CDR3 nucleotides are TGTGCCAGCAGCTCCCTCCGGCTAGCGGGACCAGATACGCAGTATTTT. Protein product: CASSSLRLAGPDTQYF. The chain employs TRBV5-6 and TRBJ2-3; TRBD2 matches at 9 bases. J was trimmed by 4 bases and V by 3 bases; bases with no gene match: 9. Germline V lookup: CDR1 SGHDT, CDR2 YYEEEE. This CDR3 contains 16 residues.

V usage is TRBV27 and J usage is TRBJ2-5; TRBD1 matches at 9 bases. J was trimmed by 5 bases and V by 6 bases; bases with no gene match: 13. The CDR3 is 16 residues long. Germline CDR1 is MNHEY and CDR2 is SMNVEV (reference sequence). The CDR3 region is CASRRIQGAGRETQYF. The CDR3 region has the DNA TGTGCCAGCAGACGAATACAGGGGGCCGGAAGGGAGACCCAGTACTTC.

V and J are TRBV7-2 and TRBJ1-4, with D perhaps matching TRBD1 (5 bases). The CDR3 covers 14 residues. Germline values: CDR1 SGHTA, CDR2 FQGNSA. V was pared by 5 bases and J by 4 bases, with 11 bases between. The CDR3 nucleotides are TGTGCCAGCAGCAAAGACAGCGTTAATGAAAAACTGTTTTTT. This gives the protein CASSKDSVNEKLFF.

The chain has TRBV19 and TRBJ1-1; tentative D call: TRBD1 (6 bases). The CDR3 is 15 amino acids. Deletions cut 4 bases from V and 8 bases from J, with 20 bases between. Germline V gives CDR1 LNHDA, CDR2 SQIVND (reference sequence). The CDR3 here is CASSTTRGPLGEAFF. The CDR3 bases are TGTGCCAGTAGTACTACGCGGGGGCCTCTCGGGGAAGCTTTCTTT.

CDR3 sequence reads: CASSYRDRAYEQYF. The CDR3 DNA follows: TGTGCCAGCAGTTACCGCGACAGGGCGTACGAGCAGTACTTC. The chain carries TRBV6-5 and TRBJ2-7; TRBD1 agrees at 7 bases. CDR3 length: 14 amino acids. Germline CDR1 reads MNHEY; CDR2 reads SVGAGI. J gave up 4 bases and V 2 bases, and 5 bases lay outside the gene matches.

This clone was seen only a few times. The V gene is TRBV5-8, the J gene TRBJ1-2; a weak D match, TRBD1 (5 bases). Germline lookup yields CDR1 SGHTS and CDR2 YDEGEE. The CDR3 length is 16 residues. V shed 5 bases and J shed 3 bases, with 20 bases lying between them. The CDR3: CASRPYTGNRDYGYTF. CDR3 DNA: TGTGCCAGCAGACCCTATACAGGCAATAGGGACTATGGCTACACCTTC.

This clone was detected only once. The rearrangement joins TRBV6-6 to TRBJ2-1; 7 positions agree with TRBD2. Germline V CDR1 and CDR2: MNHNY, SVGAGI (reference sequence). The CDR3 loop spans 11 amino acids. V shed 6 bases, J shed 10 bases, and the junction held 3 bases outside the gene matches. As DNA, the CDR3 is TGTGCCAGCAGCAGTAGCGGGGAGCAGTTCTTC. The encoded protein is CASSSSGEQFF.

The genes are TRBV14 and TRBJ2-5; 10 nucleotides agree with TRBD1. Germline CDR1 is SGHDN and CDR2 is FVKESK. This CDR3 region has 16 residues. With V trimmed by 5 bases and J by 4 bases, 10 bases remained unmatched. CDR3 in DNA: TGTGCCAGCAGCTCAATCATCGACAGGGGGCGAGAGACCCAGTACTTC. Protein: CASSSIIDRGRETQYF. Full variable domain (missing parts from reference TRBV14 and TRBJ2-5): EAGVTQFPSHSVIEKGQTVTLRCDPISGHDNLYWYRRVMGKEIKFLLHFVKESKQDESGMPNNRFLAERTGGTYSTLKVQPAELEDSGVYFCASSSIIDRGRETQYFGPGTRLLVL.

The rearrangement joins TRBV6-5 to TRBJ1-5; 8 bases are a match to TRBD1. The CDR3 length is 15 residues. Germline V gene sequence: CDR1 MNHEY, CDR2 SVGAGI. V shed 0 bases and J 4 bases; nucleotides not matched to a gene: 2. The DNA of the CDR3 is TGTGCCAGCAGTTACTCCCGGACAGGGAATCAGCCCCAGCATTTT. It yields the protein CASSYSRTGNQPQHF.

The rearrangement uses TRBV11-3 and TRBJ2-7; D is unresolved. V lost 0 bases and J 6 bases, leaving 18 bases between the germline ends. The CDR3 is made up of 16 amino acids. CDR1 is SGHNT and CDR2 is YENEEA in the germline V gene. The CDR3: CASSLDGGSTLTEQYF. In DNA, the CDR3 is TGTGCCAGCAGCTTAGATGGCGGTTCTACCCTAACCGAGCAGTACTTC.

This clone was seen a single time. The V and J genes are TRBV7-9 and TRBJ2-7, with 9 bases identical to TRBD2. Looked up from germline, CDR1 is SEHNR and CDR2 is FQNEAQ (reference sequence). V dropped 3 bases and J dropped 0; count of bases not matched to a gene: 9. The CDR3 is 17 residues long. CDR3 sequence: CASSLATSGMSSYEQYF. CDR3 nucleotides: TGTGCCAGCAGCTTGGCGACTAGCGGAATGAGCTCCTACGAGCAGTACTTC.

The CDR3 loop is CASSELGTSGETQYF. The CDR3 DNA reads as TGTGCCAGCAGTGAACTGGGGACTAGCGGAGAGACCCAGTACTTC. The V gene is TRBV25-1, the J gene TRBJ2-5; 11 bases match TRBD2. Germline loops: CDR1 MGHDK, CDR2 SYGVNS. J was trimmed by 4 bases and V by 2 bases; bases with no gene match: 3. This CDR3 contains 15 residues.

The V gene is TRBV7-2, the J gene TRBJ2-2; 7 bases match TRBD1. The length of the CDR3 is 17 residues. The J segment lost 2 bases and the V segment lost 8 bases, leaving 14 bases of the junction unmatched. Germline CDR1 is SGHTA and CDR2 is FQGNSA. CDR3: CASSRPPGQKNTGELFF. CDR3 nucleotide sequence: TGTGCCAGCTCCCGACCCCCGGGACAGAAAAACACCGGGGAGCTGTTTTTT.

The gene calls are TRBV4-1 and TRBJ1-6, with unresolved D. V was cut by 3 bases and J by 10 bases, with 7 bases left in between. The CDR3 sequence is 12 residues long. Germline assignment: CDR1 MGHRA and CDR2 YSYEKL. In DNA, the CDR3 is TGCGCCAGCAGCCAGGGAGAGTCACCCCTCCACTTT. Its protein is CASSQGESPLHF.

J is TRBJ2-1 and V is TRBV28; 11 bases align to TRBD2. Trimming at V came to 6 bases and at J to 7 bases, leaving 8 bases not matched to a gene. There are 15 residues in the CDR3. Germline loops: CDR1 MDHEN, CDR2 SYDVKM. The CDR3 sequence is CASSLTSGGLNEQFF. The CDR3 region has the DNA TGTGCCAGCAGCCTAACTAGCGGGGGCCTGAATGAGCAGTTCTTC. Drawing the rest from reference TRBV28 and TRBJ2-1, the complete variable domain is DVKVTQSSRYLVKRTGEKVFLECVQDMDHENMFWYRQDPGLGLRLIYFSYDVKMKEKGDIPEGYSVSREKKERFSLILESASTNQTSMYLCASSLTSGGLNEQFFGPGTRLTVL.

This clone was detected once. The chain combines TRBV28 with TRBJ2-1, with TRBD2 identical over 10 bases. V shed 6 bases, J shed 8 bases, and the junction held 10 bases outside the gene matches. Germline V gives CDR1 MDHEN, CDR2 SYDVKM. The CDR3 is 15 amino acids. The CDR3 spells CASSLSLAGTHEQFF. The CDR3 bases are TGTGCCAGCAGCCTCTCACTAGCGGGAACGCATGAGCAGTTCTTC.

This chain connects TRBV5-6 to TRBJ2-3; TRBD1 is a possible D gene (5 bases). The CDR3 runs 15 residues. Germline values: CDR1 SGHDT, CDR2 YYEEEE. The V end lost 4 bases, the J end lost 4 bases, and 16 bases lay between the germline ends. CDR3 nucleotides: TGTGCCAGCAGCGCAGAAGGCCCCAGGGCAGATACGCAGTATTTT. Its protein is CASSAEGPRADTQYF.

The CDR3 bases are TGTGCCAGCAGCTTGGGATGGTCAGGGGTCACCGGGGAGCTGTTTTTT. It yields the protein CASSLGWSGVTGELFF. The chain is built from TRBV5-8 and TRBJ2-2; the D gene is possibly TRBD1 (6 bases). Per germline, CDR1 SGHTS and CDR2 YDEGEE. The V and J ends lost 0 bases and 4 bases respectively, with 13 bases between them. The CDR3 is 16 residues long. Looking up the rest from reference TRBV5-8 and TRBJ2-2 gives the full variable domain: EAGVTQSPTHLIKTRGQQATLRCSPISGHTSVYWYQQALGLGLQFLLWYDEGEERNRGNFPPRFSGRQFPNYSSELNVNALELEDSALYLCASSLGWSGVTGELFFGEGSRLTVL.

The CDR3 region is CATGNSNQPQHF. CDR3 in DNA: TGTGCCACGGGGAATAGCAATCAGCCCCAGCATTTT. V and J are TRBV10-3 and TRBJ1-5; no clear D gene. This CDR3 region has 12 residues. Germline V gene sequence: CDR1 ENHRY, CDR2 SYGVKD. V shed 10 bases and J shed 0 bases, with 7 bases lying between them.